A selection of T cell receptor beta chains follows, all from one sample in a study of beta chain features in type 1 diabetes. Profiled with immunoSEQ multiplex PCR; TCRdb holds only in-frame clones, not every one. The data show about 620,000 clones, around 15% seen once. What was sequenced was naive CD4+ T cells from blood. Receptors originate from a man aged 18-30 years in good health. CDR3s include the opening cysteine and the closing phenylalanine or tryptophan. D genes are given only for firm matches. Not all rows give a size; the values are once, few, many and, for expanded clones, a class.

clone size: few; CDR3 length: 19; J gene: TRBJ2-3; V gene: TRBV7-6; D gene: .; CDR3 protein: CASSLGVRGRGLSTDTQYF; CDR3 DNA: TGTGCCAGCAGCTTAGGAGTTCGGGGGAGAGGGCTTAGCACAGATACGCAGTATTTT
clone size: few; CDR3 length: 17; J gene: TRBJ2-3; V gene: TRBV4-3; D gene: TRBD2; CDR3 protein: CASSQGGAGLGTDTQYF; CDR3 DNA: TGCGCCAGCAGCCAAGGCGGGGCGGGACTAGGCACAGATACGCAGTATTTT
clone size: few; CDR3 length: 15; J gene: TRBJ2-5; V gene: TRBV2; D gene: .; CDR3 protein: CASRPGGPVRETQYF; CDR3 DNA: TGTGCCAGCAGGCCCGGGGGGCCGGTAAGGGAGACCCAGTACTTC
clone size: few; CDR3 length: 13; J gene: TRBJ1-2; V gene: TRBV6-5; D gene: TRBD1; CDR3 protein: CARSRDRVPPVSF; CDR3 DNA: TGTGCCAGGAGCCGGGACAGGGTTCCCCCGGTCAGCTTC
clone size: .; CDR3 length: 15; J gene: TRBJ2-3; V gene: TRBV5-6; D gene: .; CDR3 protein: CASSAMGGSTDTQYF; CDR3 DNA: TGTGCCAGCAGCGCCATGGGTGGGAGCACAGATACGCAGTATTTT
clone size: .; CDR3 length: 13; J gene: TRBJ2-7; V gene: TRBV28; D gene: .; CDR3 protein: CASFPLGGYEQYF; CDR3 DNA: TGTGCCAGCTTCCCCCTCGGGGGCTACGAGCAGTACTTC
clone size: .; CDR3 length: 13; J gene: TRBJ2-3; V gene: TRBV9; D gene: TRBD1; CDR3 protein: CASRGTGTDTQYF; CDR3 DNA: TGTGCCAGCAGAGGGACAGGGACAGATACGCAGTATTTT
clone size: .; CDR3 length: 13; J gene: TRBJ1-5; V gene: TRBV6-5; D gene: .; CDR3 protein: CASRSREDQPQHF; CDR3 DNA: TGTGCCAGCAGGTCCCGGGAGGATCAGCCCCAGCATTTT
clone size: .; CDR3 length: 17; J gene: TRBJ2-3; V gene: TRBV7-8; D gene: TRBD2; CDR3 protein: CASSLTLLAGERNTQYF; CDR3 DNA: TGTGCCAGCAGCTTGACGCTACTAGCGGGGGAACGGAATACGCAGTATTTT
clone size: .; CDR3 length: 14; J gene: TRBJ1-5; V gene: TRBV10-3; D gene: .; CDR3 protein: CAISPLYSNQPQHF; CDR3 DNA: TGTGCCATCAGTCCACTTTATAGCAATCAGCCCCAGCATTTT
clone size: .; CDR3 length: 16; J gene: TRBJ2-3; V gene: TRBV7-9; D gene: TRBD1; CDR3 protein: CASSFRQGEPTDTQYF; CDR3 DNA: TGTGCCAGCAGCTTCCGACAGGGGGAGCCCACAGATACGCAGTATTTT
clone size: .; CDR3 length: 11; J gene: TRBJ2-5; V gene: TRBV15; D gene: TRBD1; CDR3 protein: CAAGQEETQYF; CDR3 DNA: TGTGCCGCCGGACAGGAAGAGACCCAGTACTTC
clone size: .; CDR3 length: 14; J gene: TRBJ2-1; V gene: TRBV7-9; D gene: .; CDR3 protein: CASSFRPFVDEQFF; CDR3 DNA: TGTGCCAGCAGCTTCCGCCCGTTCGTTGATGAGCAGTTCTTC
clone size: few; CDR3 length: 14; J gene: TRBJ1-3; V gene: TRBV9; D gene: .; CDR3 protein: CASSVAGSGNTIYF; CDR3 DNA: TGTGCCAGCAGCGTGGCCGGCTCTGGAAACACCATATATTTT
clone size: .; CDR3 length: 15; J gene: TRBJ2-1; V gene: TRBV11-2; D gene: TRBD2; CDR3 protein: CASSQLAGWHNEQFF; CDR3 DNA: TGTGCCAGCAGCCAACTAGCGGGATGGCACAATGAGCAGTTCTTC
clone size: few; CDR3 length: 13; J gene: TRBJ1-1; V gene: TRBV29-1; D gene: .; CDR3 protein: CSVDRQGRTEAFF; CDR3 DNA: TGCAGCGTTGATAGGCAGGGGCGGACTGAAGCTTTCTTT
clone size: .; CDR3 length: 16; J gene: TRBJ2-2; V gene: TRBV6-1; D gene: TRBD1; CDR3 protein: CASSVRDRVSTGELFF; CDR3 DNA: TGTGCCAGCAGTGTTCGGGACAGGGTGAGCACCGGGGAGCTGTTTTTT
clone size: few; CDR3 length: 13; J gene: TRBJ2-1; V gene: TRBV7-3; D gene: TRBD1; CDR3 protein: CASSATGVNEQFF; CDR3 DNA: TGTGCCAGCAGCGCGACAGGGGTCAATGAGCAGTTCTTC
clone size: few; CDR3 length: 15; J gene: TRBJ1-6; V gene: TRBV6-5; D gene: .; CDR3 protein: CASSYLPGANSPLHF; CDR3 DNA: TGTGCCAGCAGTTACCTGCCAGGGGCCAATTCACCCCTCCACTTT
clone size: .; CDR3 length: 13; J gene: TRBJ2-2; V gene: TRBV11-2; D gene: .; CDR3 protein: CASSLQGTGELFF; CDR3 DNA: TGTGCCAGCAGCTTACAGGGGACCGGGGAGCTGTTTTTT
clone size: few; CDR3 length: 11; J gene: TRBJ2-7; V gene: TRBV28; D gene: TRBD1; CDR3 protein: CASTTGFEQYF; CDR3 DNA: TGTGCCAGTACGACAGGGTTCGAGCAGTACTTC
clone size: .; CDR3 length: 16; J gene: TRBJ2-1; V gene: TRBV6-6; D gene: TRBD2; CDR3 protein: CASSYSETSVNNEQFF; CDR3 DNA: TGTGCCAGCAGTTACTCAGAGACTAGCGTCAACAATGAGCAGTTCTTC
clone size: few; CDR3 length: 15; J gene: TRBJ1-2; V gene: TRBV7-8; D gene: TRBD1; CDR3 protein: CASSPQGARRDGYTF; CDR3 DNA: TGTGCCAGCAGCCCTCAGGGGGCGCGCCGGGATGGCTACACCTTC
clone size: .; CDR3 length: 11; J gene: TRBJ1-1; V gene: TRBV30; D gene: .; CDR3 protein: CAWSVGLQAFF; CDR3 DNA: TGTGCCTGGAGTGTAGGGTTGCAAGCTTTCTTT
clone size: few; CDR3 length: 19; J gene: TRBJ2-7; V gene: TRBV5-4; D gene: .; CDR3 protein: CASSQLRVDSFWSSYEQYF; CDR3 DNA: TGTGCCAGCAGCCAATTGAGGGTCGATTCTTTCTGGAGCTCCTACGAGCAGTACTTC
clone size: few; CDR3 length: 14; J gene: TRBJ2-4; V gene: TRBV7-9; D gene: .; CDR3 protein: CASRGVGPKNIQYF; CDR3 DNA: TGTGCCAGCAGGGGAGTTGGCCCAAAAAACATTCAGTACTTC
clone size: .; CDR3 length: 14; J gene: TRBJ1-4; V gene: TRBV6-5; D gene: .; CDR3 protein: CASRLGTMEEKLFF; CDR3 DNA: TGTGCCAGCAGGCTCGGGACTATGGAGGAAAAACTGTTTTTT
clone size: few; CDR3 length: 19; J gene: TRBJ1-5; V gene: TRBV7-2; D gene: .; CDR3 protein: CASSLLVGFGSSSNQPQHF; CDR3 DNA: TGTGCCAGCAGCTTGCTTGTCGGTTTCGGGAGTTCTAGCAATCAGCCCCAGCATTTT
clone size: .; CDR3 length: 13; J gene: TRBJ2-5; V gene: TRBV18; D gene: TRBD1; CDR3 protein: CASSRGLQETQYF; CDR3 DNA: TGTGCCAGCTCAAGGGGGCTGCAAGAGACCCAGTACTTC
clone size: .; CDR3 length: 10; J gene: TRBJ1-2; V gene: TRBV29-1; D gene: .; CDR3 protein: CSVSPGNYTF; CDR3 DNA: TGCAGCGTTAGTCCGGGGAACTACACCTTC
clone size: few; CDR3 length: 19; J gene: TRBJ2-3; V gene: TRBV7-9; D gene: TRBD2; CDR3 protein: CASSSLTRTSGRHTDTQYF; CDR3 DNA: TGTGCCAGCAGCTCCCTAACGCGGACTAGCGGGAGGCACACAGATACGCAGTATTTT